This TCR beta chain was recovered during a study of T cell responses to AZD1222 COVID-19 vaccine. Whole-study findings and limits: Just 5 to 7 AZD1222 recipients tested seropositive at baseline. White British ancestry dominated among donors, who included more females, and clonal diversity was possibly underestimated.

Repertoires were generated with immunoSEQ multiplex PCR, while TCRdb's copy carries only in-frame clones and drops some. The repertoire holds roughly 110,000 clones, with 88% as singletons. Germline V gene sequence: CDR1 LNHDA, CDR2 SQIVND (reference sequence). This CDR3 is built from 11 residues. V lost 9 bases and J lost 9, with 12 bases in between. With regard to this clone: Its antigen is as yet unknown.

The genes are TRBV19 and TRBJ2-1; D is unclear. The sequence came from an adult who received the AZD1222 COVID-19 vaccine. Sample: peripheral blood, taken 28 days after the second AZD1222 dose. CDR3 residues: CASLGWGEQFF. The CDR3, as DNA: TGTGCCAGCTTAGGGTGGGGTGAGCAGTTCTTC. The variable domain in full, completed from reference TRBV19 and TRBJ2-1, reads DGGITQSPKYLFRKEGQNVTLSCEQNLNHDAMYWYRQDPGQGLRLIYYSQIVNDFQKGDIAEGYSVSREKKESFPLTVTSAQKNPTAFYLCASLGWGEQFFGPGTRLTVL.